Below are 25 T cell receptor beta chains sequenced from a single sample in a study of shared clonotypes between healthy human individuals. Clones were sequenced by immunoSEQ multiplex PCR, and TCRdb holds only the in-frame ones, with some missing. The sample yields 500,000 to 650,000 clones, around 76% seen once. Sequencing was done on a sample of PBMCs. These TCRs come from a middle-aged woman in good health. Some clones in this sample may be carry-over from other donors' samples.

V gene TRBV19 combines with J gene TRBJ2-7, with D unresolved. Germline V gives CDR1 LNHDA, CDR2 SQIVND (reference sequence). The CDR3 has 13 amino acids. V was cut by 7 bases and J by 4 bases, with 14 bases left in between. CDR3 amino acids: CASTPGGFYEQYF. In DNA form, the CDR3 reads TGTGCCAGTACCCCAGGCGGTTTTTACGAGCAGTACTTC.

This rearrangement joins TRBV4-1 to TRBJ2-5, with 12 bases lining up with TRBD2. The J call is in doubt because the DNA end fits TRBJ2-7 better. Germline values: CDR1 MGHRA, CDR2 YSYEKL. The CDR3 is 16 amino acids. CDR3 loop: CASSQTSGGGAYEQYF. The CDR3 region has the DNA TGCGCCAGCAGCCAGACTAGCGGGGGCGGTGCCTACGAGCAGTACTTC.

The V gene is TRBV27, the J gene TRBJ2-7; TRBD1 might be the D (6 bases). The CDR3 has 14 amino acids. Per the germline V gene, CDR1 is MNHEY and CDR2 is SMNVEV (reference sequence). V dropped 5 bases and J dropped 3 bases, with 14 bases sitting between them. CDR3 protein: CASSPQGRGYEQYF. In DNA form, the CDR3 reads TGTGCCAGCAGTCCGCAGGGGAGAGGCTACGAGCAGTACTTC.

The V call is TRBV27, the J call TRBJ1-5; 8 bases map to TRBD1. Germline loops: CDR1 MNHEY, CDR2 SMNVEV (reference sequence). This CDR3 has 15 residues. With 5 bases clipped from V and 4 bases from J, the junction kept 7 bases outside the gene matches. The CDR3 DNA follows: TGTGCCAGCAGTCCACAACAGGGGGGAAATCAGCCCCAGCATTTT. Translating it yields CASSPQQGGNQPQHF.

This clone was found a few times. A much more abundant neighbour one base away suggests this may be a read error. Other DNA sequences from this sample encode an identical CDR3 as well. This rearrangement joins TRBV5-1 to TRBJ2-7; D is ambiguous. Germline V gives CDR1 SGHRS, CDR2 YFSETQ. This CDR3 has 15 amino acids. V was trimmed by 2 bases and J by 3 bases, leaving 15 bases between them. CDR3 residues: CASSFRFGTFYEQYF. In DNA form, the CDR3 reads TGCGCCAGCAGCTTTCGGTTCGGTACATTCTACGAGCAGTACTTC.

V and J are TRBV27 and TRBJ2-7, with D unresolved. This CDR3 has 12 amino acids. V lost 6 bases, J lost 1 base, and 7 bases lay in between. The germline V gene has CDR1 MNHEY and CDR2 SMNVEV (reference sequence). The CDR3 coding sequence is TGTGCCAGCAGACCCTCGTCCTACGAGCAGTACTTC. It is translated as CASRPSSYEQYF.

CDR3 amino acids: CASSLVQATNEKLFF. CDR3 nucleotides: TGCGCCAGCAGCTTGGTTCAGGCAACTAATGAAAAACTGTTTTTT. The chain carries TRBV5-1 and TRBJ1-4, with no clear D. Per the germline V gene, CDR1 is SGHRS and CDR2 is YFSETQ. The CDR3 sequence is 15 residues long. Between the trimmed V and J ends, which lost 0 bases and 0 bases, there was a span of 6 bases. The variable domain in full, with the rest retrieved from reference TRBV5-1 and TRBJ1-4, is KAGVTQTPRYLIKTRGQQVTLSCSPISGHRSVSWYQQTPGQGLQFLFEYFSETQRNKGNFPGRFSGRQFSNSRSEMNVSTLELGDSALYLCASSLVQATNEKLFFGSGTQLSVL.

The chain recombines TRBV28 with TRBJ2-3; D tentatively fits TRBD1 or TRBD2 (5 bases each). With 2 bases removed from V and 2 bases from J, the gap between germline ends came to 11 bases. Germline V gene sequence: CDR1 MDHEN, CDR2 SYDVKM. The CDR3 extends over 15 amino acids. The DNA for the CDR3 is TGTGCCAGCAGTTTACGGGGCACCCCCACAGATACGCAGTATTTT. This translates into CASSLRGTPTDTQYF.

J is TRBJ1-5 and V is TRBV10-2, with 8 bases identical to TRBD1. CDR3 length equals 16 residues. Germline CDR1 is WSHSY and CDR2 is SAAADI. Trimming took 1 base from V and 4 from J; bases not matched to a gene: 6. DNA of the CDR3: TGCGCCAGCAGTGAGTTAAAGGGACAGGTAAATCAGCCCCAGCATTTT. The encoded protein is CASSELKGQVNQPQHF.

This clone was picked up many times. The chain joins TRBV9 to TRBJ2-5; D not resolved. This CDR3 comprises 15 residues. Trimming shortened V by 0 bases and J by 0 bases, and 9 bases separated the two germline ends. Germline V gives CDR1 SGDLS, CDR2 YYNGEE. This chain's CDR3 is CASSVGKGNQETQYF. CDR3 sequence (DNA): TGTGCCAGCAGCGTAGGGAAAGGTAACCAAGAGACCCAGTACTTC.

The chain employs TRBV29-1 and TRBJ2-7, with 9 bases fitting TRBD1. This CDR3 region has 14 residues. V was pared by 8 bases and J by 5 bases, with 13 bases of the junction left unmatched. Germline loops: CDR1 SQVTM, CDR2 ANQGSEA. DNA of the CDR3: TGCAGCTTTCGACCGGGACAGGGTATTCACGAGCAGTACTTC. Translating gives CSFRPGQGIHEQYF.

CDR3 nucleotides: TGTGCCAGCAGCTTGGGAGGGGAAGCCTACGAGCAGTACTTC. Protein: CASSLGGEAYEQYF. The chain joins TRBV11-2 to TRBJ2-7; 7 bases line up with TRBD2. Trimming removed 3 bases from V and 2 bases from J; junction bases left unmatched: 4. The CDR3 consists of 14 residues. Germline V gene sequence: CDR1 SGHAT, CDR2 FQNNGV.

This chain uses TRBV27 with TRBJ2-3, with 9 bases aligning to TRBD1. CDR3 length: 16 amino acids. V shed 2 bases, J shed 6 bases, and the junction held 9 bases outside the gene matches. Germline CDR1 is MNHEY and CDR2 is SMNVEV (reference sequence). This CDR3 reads CASSLRRDREGDTQYF. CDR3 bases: TGTGCCAGCAGTTTACGCCGGGACAGGGAGGGGGATACGCAGTATTTT.

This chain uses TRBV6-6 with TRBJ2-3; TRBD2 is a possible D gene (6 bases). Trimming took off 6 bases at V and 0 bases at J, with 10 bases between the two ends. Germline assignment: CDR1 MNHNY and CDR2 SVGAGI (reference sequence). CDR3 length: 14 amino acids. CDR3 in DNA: TGTGCCAGCAGACCCAGCGGGAGCACAGATACGCAGTATTTT. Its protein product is CASRPSGSTDTQYF.

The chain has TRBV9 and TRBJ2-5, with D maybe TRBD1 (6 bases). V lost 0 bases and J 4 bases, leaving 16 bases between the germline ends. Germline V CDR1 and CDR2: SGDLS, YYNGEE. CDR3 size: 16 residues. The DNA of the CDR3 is TGTGCCAGCAGCGTAGGATTTGGGGGCGCGGTAGAGACCCAGTACTTC. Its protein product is CASSVGFGGAVETQYF.

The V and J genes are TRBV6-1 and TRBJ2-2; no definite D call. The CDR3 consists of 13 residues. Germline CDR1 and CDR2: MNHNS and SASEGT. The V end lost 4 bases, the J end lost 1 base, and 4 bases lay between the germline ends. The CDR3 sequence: CASSAVNTGELFF. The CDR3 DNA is TGTGCCAGCAGTGCCGTGAACACCGGGGAGCTGTTTTTT.

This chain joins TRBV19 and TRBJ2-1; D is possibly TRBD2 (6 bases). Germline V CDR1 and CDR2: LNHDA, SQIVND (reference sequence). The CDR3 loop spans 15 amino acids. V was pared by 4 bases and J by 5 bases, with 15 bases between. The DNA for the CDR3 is TGTGCCAGTAGTAGGGGACTGCCAGGTCACAATGAGCAGTTCTTC. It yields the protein CASSRGLPGHNEQFF.

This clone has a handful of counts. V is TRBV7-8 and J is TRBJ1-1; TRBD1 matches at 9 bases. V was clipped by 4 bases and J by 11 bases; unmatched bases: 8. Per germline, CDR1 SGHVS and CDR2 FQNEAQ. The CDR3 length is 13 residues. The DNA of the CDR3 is TGTGCCAGCAGCTCCAACAGGGGGCTCGATGCTTTCTTT. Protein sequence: CASSSNRGLDAFF.

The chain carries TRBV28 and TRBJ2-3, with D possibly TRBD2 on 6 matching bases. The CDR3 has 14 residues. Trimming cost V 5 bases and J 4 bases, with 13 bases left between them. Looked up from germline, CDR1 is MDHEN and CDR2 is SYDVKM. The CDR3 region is CASSPALAADTQYF. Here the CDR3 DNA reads TGTGCCAGCAGTCCCGCACTAGCTGCAGATACGCAGTATTTT.

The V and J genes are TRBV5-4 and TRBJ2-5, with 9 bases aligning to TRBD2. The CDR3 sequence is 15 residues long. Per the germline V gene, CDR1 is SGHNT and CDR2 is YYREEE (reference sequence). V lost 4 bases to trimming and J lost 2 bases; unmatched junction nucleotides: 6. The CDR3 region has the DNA TGTGCCAGCAGCACCACTCTAGCGGGGCAAGAGACCCAGTACTTC. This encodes CASSTTLAGQETQYF. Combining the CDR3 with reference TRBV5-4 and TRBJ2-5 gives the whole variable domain ETGVTQSPTHLIKTRGQQVTLRCSSQSGHNTVSWYQQALGQGPQFIFQYYREEENGRGNFPPRFSGLQFPNYSSELNVNALELDDSALYLCASSTTLAGQETQYFGPGTRLLVL.

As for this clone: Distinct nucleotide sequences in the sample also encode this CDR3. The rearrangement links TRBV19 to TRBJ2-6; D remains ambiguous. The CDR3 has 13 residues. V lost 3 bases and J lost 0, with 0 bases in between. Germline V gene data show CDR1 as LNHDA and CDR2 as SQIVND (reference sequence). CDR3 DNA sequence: TGTGCCAGTAGTATCTCTGGGGCCAACGTCCTGACTTTC. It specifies CASSISGANVLTF.

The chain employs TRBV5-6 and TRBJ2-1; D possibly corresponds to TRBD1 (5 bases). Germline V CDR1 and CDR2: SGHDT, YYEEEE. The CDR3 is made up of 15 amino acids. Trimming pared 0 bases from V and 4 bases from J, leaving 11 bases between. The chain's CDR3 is CASSLVQGAYNEQFF. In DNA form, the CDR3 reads TGTGCCAGCAGCTTGGTTCAGGGCGCATACAATGAGCAGTTCTTC.

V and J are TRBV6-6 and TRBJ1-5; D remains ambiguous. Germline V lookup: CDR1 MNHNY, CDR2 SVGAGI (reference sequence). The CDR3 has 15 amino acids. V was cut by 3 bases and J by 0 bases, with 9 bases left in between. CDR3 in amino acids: CASSYNDYSNQPQHF. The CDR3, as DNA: TGTGCCAGCAGTTATAATGACTATAGCAATCAGCCCCAGCATTTT.

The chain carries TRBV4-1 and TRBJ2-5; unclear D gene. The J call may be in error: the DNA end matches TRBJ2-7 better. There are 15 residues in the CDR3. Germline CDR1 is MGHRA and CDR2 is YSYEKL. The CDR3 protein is CASSQQLQSSYEQYF. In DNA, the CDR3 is TGCGCCAGCAGCCAACAGCTTCAGTCTTCCTACGAGCAGTACTTC.

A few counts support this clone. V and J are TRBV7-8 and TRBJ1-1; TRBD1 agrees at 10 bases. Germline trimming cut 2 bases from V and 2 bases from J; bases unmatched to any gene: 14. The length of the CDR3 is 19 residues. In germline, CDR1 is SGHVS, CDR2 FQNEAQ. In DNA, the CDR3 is TGTGCCAGCAGCTTATTTATCGTCGACAGGGGGCGCAGAAACACTGAAGCTTTCTTT. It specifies CASSLFIVDRGRRNTEAFF.